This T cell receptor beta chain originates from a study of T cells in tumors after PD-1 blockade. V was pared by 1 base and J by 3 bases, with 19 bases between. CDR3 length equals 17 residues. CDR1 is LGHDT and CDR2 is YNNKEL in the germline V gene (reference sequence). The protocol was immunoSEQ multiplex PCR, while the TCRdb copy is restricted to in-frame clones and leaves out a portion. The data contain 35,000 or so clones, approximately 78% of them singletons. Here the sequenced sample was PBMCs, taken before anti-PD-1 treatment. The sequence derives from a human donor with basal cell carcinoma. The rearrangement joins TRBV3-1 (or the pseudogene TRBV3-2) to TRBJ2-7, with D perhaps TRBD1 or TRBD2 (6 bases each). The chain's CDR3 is CASSQARGTGANYEQYF. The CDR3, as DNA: TGTGCCAGCAGCCAAGCAAGGGGCACGGGGGCGAACTACGAGCAGTACTTC.